This section outlines one TCR beta chain sequence together with its context. Its specificity is not known. This specimen comes from a study of shared clonotypes between healthy human individuals. Findings and limits, study-wide: Depth was large, yet rarefaction showed that sorted-subset sequencing was incomplete. Clonotypes that were shared across four donors made up roughly 5% of naive CD4 clonotypes.

The CDR3 spans 15 residues. From germline, CDR1 is MGHRA and CDR2 YSYEKL. With 4 bases removed from V and 4 bases from J, the gap between germline ends came to 14 bases. Produced via immunoSEQ multiplex PCR; TCRdb's table is partial and in-frame only. Of approximately 2.3 million clones listed, just over 90% are singletons. The chain carries TRBV4-1 and TRBJ1-5, with a possible D match to TRBD1 (5 bases). Sequenced material: naive CD4+ T cells from PBMCs. The subset denotes: CD45RA+ positively selected. The sequence was obtained from a young man in good health. Some clones in this sample may be carry-over from other donors' samples. The DNA of the CDR3 is TGCGCCAGCAGCCCCACCCGGACAACTAATCAGCCCCAGCATTTT. Residues: CASSPTRTTNQPQHF.